A single sample gave rise to the 4 T cell receptor beta chains below, sequenced in a study of shared clonotypes between healthy human individuals. The data were produced by immunoSEQ multiplex PCR, yet TCRdb's version contains in-frame clones alone and is incomplete. The sample consists of 300,000 to 350,000 clones, over 70% of them appearing once. Specimen: memory CD4+ T cells sorted from blood. Documented subset: CD45RA-negative fraction. The receptors come from a man younger than 45 in good health.

The chain recombines TRBV20-1 with TRBJ1-5; no clear D gene. The CDR3 contains 11 residues. V lost 2 bases and J lost 6, with 5 bases in between. Germline-derived CDR1 and CDR2 are DFQATT and SNEGSKA (reference sequence). CDR3 bases: TGCAGTGCTAGATCGGGTCAGCCCCAGCATTTT. Translated, it gives CSARSGQPQHF.

The chain carries TRBV2 and TRBJ1-5; no reliable D call. The CDR3 totals 14 residues. Germline CDR1 SNHLY, CDR2 FYNNEI. V lost 7 bases and J 6 bases, leaving 16 bases between the germline ends. The CDR3 loop is CASNVLRGSQPQHF. The CDR3 region has the DNA TGTGCCAGCAATGTTCTTCGAGGGTCTCAGCCCCAGCATTTT.

J is TRBJ1-1 and V is TRBV29-1, with a possible D match to TRBD1 (5 bases). CDR3 length: 13 amino acids. With 6 bases removed from V and 2 bases from J, the gap between germline ends came to 13 bases. CDR1 is SQVTM and CDR2 is ANQGSEA in the germline V gene. The CDR3 nucleotides are TGCAGCGTCGAGAGACAGAGAAACACTGAAGCTTTCTTT. This translates into CSVERQRNTEAFF. Together with reference TRBV29-1 and TRBJ1-1, the CDR3 gives the full variable domain: SAVISQKPSRDICQRGTSLTIQCQVDSQVTMMFWYRQQPGQSLTLIATANQGSEATYESGFVIDKFPISRPNLTFSTLTVSNMSPEDSSIYLCSVERQRNTEAFFGQGTRLTVV.

The chain is built from TRBV27 and TRBJ1-1; possibly TRBD1 for D (5 bases). CDR1 is MNHEY and CDR2 is SMNVEV in the germline V gene (reference sequence). Trimming left V 1 base short and J 3 bases short, with 15 bases between. The CDR3 has 16 residues. The CDR3 DNA follows: TGTGCCAGCAGTTTATTCCTGGACACGGGGGACACTGAAGCTTTCTTT. Protein product: CASSLFLDTGDTEAFF.